The rows below give T cell receptor beta chains drawn from one sample of a study of shared clonotypes between healthy human individuals. The assay was immunoSEQ multiplex PCR, and TCRdb's table has in-frame clones only and misses some. The sample yields approximately 980,000 clones, less than 85% seen once. Sequences were obtained from memory CD4+ T cells sorted from blood. Receptors were obtained from a man aged 18 to 35 in good health. Each CDR3 is given with its conserved first and last residue. D genes are given only for firm matches. A clone size is listed for some rows: how often the clone was seen (once, few, many), or a class if it is expanded.

16 | - | TRBD2 | TRBJ2-3 | TRBV11-3 | CASSSGLAGEQDTQYF | TGTGCCAGCAGCTCGGGACTAGCGGGAGAACAAGATACGCAGTATTTT
14 | - | - | TRBJ1-1 | TRBV11-1 | CASSFLSGYTEAFF | TGTGCCAGCAGCTTTCTGTCGGGGTACACTGAAGCTTTCTTT
15 | few | - | TRBJ1-1 | TRBV5-1 | CASSLIGGHNTEAFF | TGCGCCAGCAGCTTGATCGGGGGACATAACACTGAAGCTTTCTTT
17 | - | TRBD2 | TRBJ2-3 | TRBV11-3 | CASSFLGLAGDADTQYF | TGTGCCAGCAGCTTCCTGGGACTAGCGGGAGATGCAGATACGCAGTATTTT
15 | once | - | TRBJ1-2 | TRBV5-1 | CASRVGARDDYGYTF | TGCGCCAGCAGAGTCGGGGCCAGGGACGACTATGGCTACACCTTC
13 | - | - | TRBJ1-4 | TRBV10-3 | CAITPGTNEKLFF | TGTGCCATCACGCCAGGAACTAATGAAAAACTGTTTTTT
17 | - | TRBD1 | TRBJ2-6 | TRBV5-1 | CASSTDRGNSGANVLTF | TGCGCCAGCAGCACGGACAGGGGAAACTCTGGGGCCAACGTCCTGACTTTC
11 | once | - | TRBJ2-3 | TRBV20-1 | CSASLADTQYF | TGCAGTGCCTCCTTGGCAGATACGCAGTATTTT
14 | - | - | TRBJ1-1 | TRBV19 | CASSSRGKGAEAFF | TGTGCCAGTAGTTCAAGGGGTAAGGGGGCTGAAGCTTTCTTT
13 | - | - | TRBJ1-2 | TRBV6-1 | CASSEWTYYGYTF | TGTGCCAGCAGTGAGTGGACTTACTATGGCTACACCTTC
14 | - | - | TRBJ1-3 | TRBV6-6 | CASSNSLSGNTIYF | TGTGCCAGCAGTAACAGTCTCTCTGGAAACACCATATATTTT
16 | - | TRBD2 | TRBJ2-7 | TRBV7-8 | CASSLRASGSSYEQYF | TGTGCCAGCAGCTTAAGGGCTAGCGGGAGCTCCTACGAGCAGTACTTC
16 | - | TRBD1 | TRBJ1-6 | TRBV2 | CASSGRTGILGSPLHF | TGTGCCAGCAGTGGAAGGACAGGGATCCTTGGCTCACCCCTCCACTTT
11 | few | - | TRBJ1-2 | TRBV27 | CASSLRGGYTF | TGTGCCAGCAGTTTACGGGGCGGCTACACCTTC
16 | - | TRBD1 | TRBJ2-2 | TRBV25-1 | CASSELQGSYPGELFF | TGTGCCAGCAGTGAATTACAGGGGAGCTATCCCGGGGAGCTGTTTTTT
14 | - | - | TRBJ2-5 | TRBV28 | CASSLTGEQETQYF | TGTGCCAGCAGTTTAACGGGGGAGCAAGAGACCCAGTACTTC
15 | - | - | TRBJ2-1 | TRBV7-9 | CASSPVGQGRSEQFF | TGTGCCAGCAGCCCGGTGGGGCAGGGTAGAAGTGAGCAGTTCTTC
16 | - | TRBD2 | TRBJ2-7 | TRBV5-3 | CARSIRTSGSTYEQYF | TGTGCCAGAAGCATCCGGACTAGCGGATCTACCTACGAGCAGTACTTC
14 | - | TRBD1 | TRBJ2-3 | TRBV5-8 | CASSLRAGGDTQYF | TGTGCCAGCAGCTTGCGGGCAGGGGGAGATACGCAGTATTTT
13 | - | - | TRBJ2-3 | TRBV6-1 | CASSSRGGDTQYF | TGTGCCAGCAGCTCTAGGGGAGGAGATACGCAGTATTTT
14 | - | - | TRBJ2-3 | TRBV6-5 | CASSGGLGTDTQYF | TGTGCCAGCAGTGGCGGGCTGGGCACAGATACGCAGTATTTT
16 | few | TRBD1 | TRBJ1-1 | TRBV5-1 | CASSSGDRGLNTEAFF | TGCGCCAGCAGCTCTGGGGACAGGGGGTTGAACACTGAAGCTTTCTTT
14 | few | - | TRBJ2-2 | TRBV10-1 | CASSESTLTGELFF | TGCGCCAGCAGTGAGTCAACCCTCACCGGGGAGCTGTTTTTT
13 | - | TRBD2 | TRBJ2-7 | TRBV7-2 | CASSLRSGGDQYF | TGTGCCAGCAGCTTAAGATCGGGAGGAGACCAGTACTTC
15 | many | TRBD1 | TRBJ1-1 | TRBV7-9 | CASSPGDPDRVEAFF | TGTGCCAGCAGCCCCGGAGATCCGGACAGGGTGGAAGCTTTCTTT
15 | - | TRBD1 | TRBJ2-5 | TRBV7-9 | CASSFQGASLSPQYF | TGTGCCAGCAGCTTCCAGGGGGCAAGCCTTTCGCCCCAGTACTTC
13 | - | - | TRBJ2-3 | TRBV7-6 | CASSFSSTDTQYF | TGTGCCAGCAGCTTCTCGAGCACAGATACGCAGTATTTT
11 | once | - | TRBJ2-5 | TRBV20-1 | CSATPQETQYF | TGCAGTGCTACCCCCCAAGAGACCCAGTACTTC
17 | - | - | TRBJ2-2 | TRBV21-1 | CASSKVSQGAVAGELFF | TGTGCCAGCAGCAAAGTATCGCAGGGGGCAGTCGCCGGGGAGCTGTTTTTT
12 | - | - | TRBJ2-7 | TRBV18 | CASSPPRGEQYF | TGTGCCAGCTCACCCCCCAGGGGCGAGCAGTACTTC
16 | - | - | TRBJ2-7 | TRBV7-2 | CASSLGAPGAGYEQYF | TGTGCCAGCAGCTTAGGGGCGCCGGGGGCTGGCTACGAGCAGTACTTC
18 | few | - | TRBJ1-2 | TRBV7-2 | CASSSQRGDQYSNYGYTF | TGTGCCAGCAGCTCCCAACGGGGGGACCAATACTCAAACTATGGCTACACCTTC
13 | - | TRBD1 | TRBJ1-2 | TRBV18 | CASFGQAQGGYTF | TGTGCCAGCTTTGGACAGGCCCAAGGGGGCTACACCTTC
20 | few | - | TRBJ1-4 | TRBV18 | CASSPLYEMGDFSRGEKLFF | TGTGCCAGCTCACCGTTATATGAAATGGGGGATTTTAGTAGAGGCGAAAAACTGTTTTTT
13 | - | TRBD1 | TRBJ1-5 | TRBV18 | CASSGTGGQPQHF | TGTGCCAGCTCGGGGACAGGGGGTCAGCCCCAGCATTTT
13 | - | TRBD1 | TRBJ2-3 | TRBV10-3 | CASTGGRTDTQYF | TGTGCCAGCACAGGGGGCCGCACAGATACGCAGTATTTT
14 | once | - | TRBJ2-2 | TRBV28 | CASRLAGQTGELFF | TGTGCCAGCAGGTTGGCAGGGCAAACCGGGGAGCTGTTTTTT
14 | - | - | TRBJ1-4 | TRBV28 | CASSQGPTRGKLFF | TGTGCCAGCAGTCAAGGACCGACACGGGGAAAACTGTTTTTT
15 | - | - | TRBJ2-3 | TRBV28 | CASSRGELTDDTQYF | TGTGCCAGCAGTCGCGGGGAACTCACGGATGATACGCAGTATTTT
16 | - | - | TRBJ2-1 | TRBV5-4 | CASSPAGGQGRNEQFF | TGTGCCAGCAGCCCAGCGGGGGGACAGGGTCGGAATGAGCAGTTCTTC
15 | - | - | TRBJ1-1 | TRBV9 | CASSVGKGQGDEAFF | TGTGCCAGCAGCGTAGGCAAGGGCCAGGGAGATGAAGCTTTCTTT
13 | - | - | TRBJ2-7 | TRBV11-2 | CASSLERNYEQYF | TGTGCCAGCAGCTTAGAACGGAACTACGAGCAGTACTTC
16 | - | - | TRBJ1-3 | TRBV6-6 | CASSQPGTASGNTIYF | TGTGCCAGCAGTCAACCCGGGACGGCCTCTGGAAACACCATATATTTT
13 | - | - | TRBJ1-2 | TRBV30 | CAWNVEGNYGYTF | TGTGCCTGGAATGTGGAGGGGAACTATGGCTACACCTTC